This T cell receptor beta chain derives from a study of shared clonotypes between healthy human individuals. Using immunoSEQ multiplex PCR, the repertoire was profiled, and TCRdb retains in-frame clones only, with some absent. The sample gives around 1.9 million clones, under 95% of which show up once; about 1.8% is in the top ten. As for this clone: At the DNA level, this CDR3 is encoded by other sequences in the same sample as well.

The germline CDR1 and CDR2 sequences are MNHEY and SMNVEV (reference sequence). The ends were cut back, 8 bases at V and 0 bases at J, with 11 bases in the middle. The CDR3 spans 14 residues. CD45RO negativity and positive selection for CCR7 defined naive CD8 cells, a population that excluded terminally differentiated effector memory CD45RA+ cells. The chain links TRBV27 to TRBJ1-5; D unresolved. This sequence was found in a man aged 18 to 29 in good health. Some clones in this sample may be carry-over from other donors' samples. Material: naive CD8+ T cells from PBMCs. This CDR3 is CASSVRGSNQPQHF. The CDR3 bases are TGTGCCAGCTCAGTTCGGGGTAGCAATCAGCCCCAGCATTTT.